These T cell receptor beta chains were read from a single sample in a study of T cell changes during pregnancy in multiple sclerosis. Assay: immunoSEQ multiplex PCR; the TCRdb copy retains only in-frame clones and omits some. The top ten hold 5.1% of the sample, which has roughly 9,900 clones, roughly 91% seen once. Specimen: CD8+ T cells from peripheral blood mononuclear cells, collected in the first trimester of pregnancy. These TCRs come from a female donor in good health, enrolled as a control in a pregnancy study. The CDR3 runs from the conserved cysteine through the conserved F or W. D genes are given only for firm matches. Expanded clones get a size class; other rows say once, few or many, or leave the size out.

len: 12; v_gene: TRBV7-2; abundance: .; j_gene: TRBJ1-2; d_gene: .; CDR3aa: CASGRVNYGYTF; CDR3nt: TGTGCCAGCGGGAGAGTTAACTATGGCTACACCTTC
len: 17; v_gene: TRBV19; abundance: once; j_gene: TRBJ2-5; d_gene: .; CDR3aa: CASSASSGTLNQETQYF; CDR3nt: TGTGCCAGTAGCGCCTCTTCCGGGACACTAAACCAAGAGACCCAGTACTTC
len: 17; v_gene: TRBV27; abundance: .; j_gene: TRBJ2-7; d_gene: .; CDR3aa: CASSFAPPRQDLYEQYF; CDR3nt: TGTGCCAGCAGTTTCGCCCCGCCACGACAGGATCTCTACGAGCAGTACTTC
len: 13; v_gene: TRBV10-3; abundance: .; j_gene: TRBJ1-4; d_gene: TRBD1; CDR3aa: CATRDRTNEKLFF; CDR3nt: TGTGCCACCCGGGACAGAACTAATGAAAAACTGTTTTTT
len: 19; v_gene: TRBV19; abundance: .; j_gene: TRBJ2-1; d_gene: TRBD2; CDR3aa: CASSPHFGTSGQSWEVQFF; CDR3nt: TGTGCCAGTAGTCCCCATTTCGGGACTAGCGGGCAGTCATGGGAGGTGCAGTTCTTC
len: 15; v_gene: TRBV6-1; abundance: .; j_gene: TRBJ2-3; d_gene: TRBD1; CDR3aa: CASSETGRILNTQYF; CDR3nt: TGTGCCAGCAGTGAGACAGGGCGAATATTGAATACGCAGTATTTT
len: 15; v_gene: TRBV5-4; abundance: .; j_gene: TRBJ2-3; d_gene: TRBD2; CDR3aa: CASSPAAAGVDTQYF; CDR3nt: TGTGCCAGCAGCCCGGCCGCCGCGGGAGTGGATACGCAGTATTTT
len: 13; v_gene: TRBV4-3; abundance: .; j_gene: TRBJ1-5; d_gene: .; CDR3aa: CASSPAEGQPQHF; CDR3nt: TGCGCCAGCAGCCCGGCCGAGGGACAGCCCCAGCATTTT
len: 15; v_gene: TRBV5-1; abundance: .; j_gene: TRBJ1-1; d_gene: .; CDR3aa: CATRGERVGNTEAFF; CDR3nt: TGCGCCACCCGGGGGGAAAGGGTAGGTAACACTGAAGCTTTCTTT
len: 15; v_gene: TRBV29-1; abundance: .; j_gene: TRBJ1-2; d_gene: .; CDR3aa: CSVEDIGSEIYGYTF; CDR3nt: TGCAGCGTTGAAGATATTGGCAGCGAGATCTATGGCTACACCTTC
len: 15; v_gene: TRBV7-7; abundance: .; j_gene: TRBJ2-6; d_gene: TRBD2; CDR3aa: CASRLGRGGANVLTF; CDR3nt: TGTGCTAGCAGACTAGGGAGGGGTGGGGCCAACGTCCTGACTTTC
len: 13; v_gene: TRBV30; abundance: .; j_gene: TRBJ1-2; d_gene: .; CDR3aa: CAWSVQGGYGYTF; CDR3nt: TGTGCCTGGAGTGTACAGGGTGGCTATGGCTACACCTTC
len: 16; v_gene: TRBV11-2; abundance: once; j_gene: TRBJ2-1; d_gene: TRBD1; CDR3aa: CASSTFDRGSWNEQFF; CDR3nt: TGTGCCAGCAGCACCTTCGACAGGGGGTCCTGGAATGAGCAGTTCTTC
len: 18; v_gene: TRBV2; abundance: .; j_gene: TRBJ2-6; d_gene: TRBD2; CDR3aa: CASRTLGEGNSGANVLTF; CDR3nt: TGTGCCAGCCGAACACTAGGGGAGGGGAACTCTGGGGCCAACGTCCTGACTTTC
len: 16; v_gene: TRBV11-2; abundance: .; j_gene: TRBJ2-1; d_gene: TRBD1; CDR3aa: CASSLKPGQPNNEQFF; CDR3nt: TGTGCCAGCAGCTTGAAACCGGGACAGCCAAACAATGAGCAGTTCTTC
len: 17; v_gene: TRBV4-3; abundance: once; j_gene: TRBJ2-7; d_gene: TRBD1; CDR3aa: CASSQDRGQGIIYEQYF; CDR3nt: TGCGCCAGCAGCCAAGATCGGGGACAGGGCATTATCTACGAGCAGTACTTC
len: 15; v_gene: TRBV11-2; abundance: .; j_gene: TRBJ2-7; d_gene: TRBD2; CDR3aa: CASSFGLAGHYEQYF; CDR3nt: TGTGCCAGCAGCTTCGGGCTAGCGGGGCACTACGAGCAGTACTTC
len: 16; v_gene: TRBV7-8; abundance: few; j_gene: TRBJ2-5; d_gene: TRBD2; CDR3aa: CASSWTSGVDQETQYF; CDR3nt: TGTGCCAGCAGCTGGACTAGCGGGGTTGATCAAGAGACCCAGTACTTC
len: 13; v_gene: TRBV7-2; abundance: few; j_gene: TRBJ1-2; d_gene: .; CDR3aa: CASSLGQNYGYTF; CDR3nt: TGTGCCAGCAGCTTAGGACAGAACTATGGCTACACCTTC
len: 15; v_gene: TRBV27; abundance: .; j_gene: TRBJ1-4; d_gene: .; CDR3aa: CASTSFVTDNEKLFF; CDR3nt: TGTGCCAGCACCTCCTTTGTGACAGATAATGAAAAACTGTTTTTT
len: 16; v_gene: TRBV27; abundance: .; j_gene: TRBJ1-1; d_gene: .; CDR3aa: CASSSGTSLRSAEAFF; CDR3nt: TGTGCCAGCAGCTCCGGGACATCCCTTCGGAGCGCTGAAGCTTTCTTT
len: 15; v_gene: TRBV30; abundance: .; j_gene: TRBJ2-3; d_gene: TRBD1; CDR3aa: CAWTYRGLGADTQYF; CDR3nt: TGTGCCTGGACATACAGGGGGTTAGGGGCAGATACGCAGTATTTT
len: 14; v_gene: TRBV19; abundance: .; j_gene: TRBJ2-7; d_gene: .; CDR3aa: CASRNRDKTYEQYF; CDR3nt: TGTGCCAGTCGAAACCGGGACAAGACCTACGAGCAGTACTTC
len: 16; v_gene: TRBV10-3; abundance: .; j_gene: TRBJ1-3; d_gene: .; CDR3aa: CAISDPAGGSGNTIYF; CDR3nt: TGTGCCATCAGTGACCCGGCGGGGGGCTCTGGAAACACCATATATTTT
len: 14; v_gene: TRBV10-3; abundance: .; j_gene: TRBJ2-7; d_gene: TRBD1; CDR3aa: CAIKTGGDPYEQYF; CDR3nt: TGTGCCATTAAAACAGGGGGCGATCCCTACGAGCAGTACTTC
len: 16; v_gene: TRBV18; abundance: .; j_gene: TRBJ1-1; d_gene: .; CDR3aa: CASSPIGAELNTEAFF; CDR3nt: TGTGCCAGCTCACCAATAGGGGCAGAACTGAACACTGAAGCTTTCTTT
len: 15; v_gene: TRBV13; abundance: .; j_gene: TRBJ1-2; d_gene: .; CDR3aa: CASSLSREGGKGYTF; CDR3nt: TGTGCCAGCAGCTTATCCCGGGAGGGTGGGAAAGGCTACACCTTC
len: 15; v_gene: TRBV10-2; abundance: .; j_gene: TRBJ1-5; d_gene: .; CDR3aa: CASSESRYSNQPQHF; CDR3nt: TGCGCCAGCAGTGAGTCCAGATATAGCAATCAGCCCCAGCATTTT
len: 14; v_gene: TRBV6-6; abundance: .; j_gene: TRBJ2-1; d_gene: TRBD1; CDR3aa: CASFAGGSYNEQFF; CDR3nt: TGTGCCAGCTTTGCAGGGGGCTCCTACAATGAGCAGTTCTTC
len: 13; v_gene: TRBV7-8; abundance: .; j_gene: TRBJ1-5; d_gene: .; CDR3aa: CASGRDSNQPQHF; CDR3nt: TGTGCCAGCGGCAGGGACTCAAATCAGCCCCAGCATTTT
len: 16; v_gene: TRBV27; abundance: .; j_gene: TRBJ2-5; d_gene: TRBD2; CDR3aa: CASSLIAGGPQETQYF; CDR3nt: TGTGCCAGCAGTTTAATAGCGGGGGGGCCACAAGAGACCCAGTACTTC
len: 13; v_gene: TRBV2; abundance: once; j_gene: TRBJ1-2; d_gene: .; CDR3aa: CASGGWTAVGYTF; CDR3nt: TGTGCCAGCGGGGGTTGGACAGCCGTTGGCTACACCTTC
len: 17; v_gene: TRBV9; abundance: .; j_gene: TRBJ1-1; d_gene: .; CDR3aa: CASSPGGSGKMNTEAFF; CDR3nt: TGTGCCAGCAGCCCCGGGGGGTCAGGAAAAATGAACACTGAAGCTTTCTTT
len: 15; v_gene: TRBV7-9; abundance: once; j_gene: TRBJ1-1; d_gene: .; CDR3aa: CASSSDMSMNTEAFF; CDR3nt: TGTGCCAGCAGCTCCGACATGTCGATGAACACTGAAGCTTTCTTT
len: 11; v_gene: TRBV10-3; abundance: once; j_gene: TRBJ2-7; d_gene: TRBD1; CDR3aa: CAINTGGEQYF; CDR3nt: TGTGCCATCAACACAGGGGGAGAGCAGTACTTC
len: 16; v_gene: TRBV4-3; abundance: .; j_gene: TRBJ2-1; d_gene: TRBD2; CDR3aa: CASSQRAGGDYNEQFF; CDR3nt: TGCGCCAGCAGCCAGCGAGCGGGGGGCGACTACAATGAGCAGTTCTTC
len: 16; v_gene: TRBV5-1; abundance: .; j_gene: TRBJ1-5; d_gene: TRBD1; CDR3aa: CASSLAGTGVGQPQHF; CDR3nt: TGCGCCAGCAGCTTGGCCGGGACAGGGGTAGGTCAGCCCCAGCATTTT
len: 16; v_gene: TRBV6-6; abundance: .; j_gene: TRBJ2-3; d_gene: TRBD2; CDR3aa: CASSGAGGLYRDTQYF; CDR3nt: TGTGCCAGCTCAGGAGCGGGGGGTCTCTATAGGGATACGCAGTATTTT
len: 15; v_gene: TRBV4-1; abundance: .; j_gene: TRBJ1-1; d_gene: .; CDR3aa: CASSQETAMNTEAFF; CDR3nt: TGCGCCAGCAGCCAAGAAACAGCCATGAACACTGAAGCTTTCTTT
len: 14; v_gene: TRBV19; abundance: .; j_gene: TRBJ1-1; d_gene: TRBD1; CDR3aa: CASSTYGQGSEAFF; CDR3nt: TGTGCCAGTAGTACTTATGGACAGGGGTCTGAAGCTTTCTTT